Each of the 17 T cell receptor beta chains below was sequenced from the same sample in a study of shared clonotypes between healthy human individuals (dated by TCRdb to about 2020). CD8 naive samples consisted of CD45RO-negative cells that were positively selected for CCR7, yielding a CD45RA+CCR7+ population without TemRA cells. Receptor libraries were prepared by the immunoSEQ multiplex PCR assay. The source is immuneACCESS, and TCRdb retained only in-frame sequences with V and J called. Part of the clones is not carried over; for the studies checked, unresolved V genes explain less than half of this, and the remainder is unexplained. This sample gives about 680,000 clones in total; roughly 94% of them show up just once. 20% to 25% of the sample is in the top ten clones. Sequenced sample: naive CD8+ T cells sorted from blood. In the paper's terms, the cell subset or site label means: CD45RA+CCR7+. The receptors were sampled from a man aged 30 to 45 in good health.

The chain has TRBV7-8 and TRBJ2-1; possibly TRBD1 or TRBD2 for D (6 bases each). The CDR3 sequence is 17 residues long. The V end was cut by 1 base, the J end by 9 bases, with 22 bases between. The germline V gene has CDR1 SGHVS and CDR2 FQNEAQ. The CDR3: CASSLVYRGPTRVEQFF. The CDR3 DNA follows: TGTGCCAGCAGCTTAGTTTACCGGGGGCCCACTCGCGTTGAGCAGTTCTTC.

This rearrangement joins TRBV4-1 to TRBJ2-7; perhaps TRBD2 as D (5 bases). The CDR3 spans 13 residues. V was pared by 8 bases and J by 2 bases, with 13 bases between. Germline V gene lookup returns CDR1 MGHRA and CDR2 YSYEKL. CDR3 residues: CASGWGEAYEQYF. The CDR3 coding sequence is TGCGCCAGCGGGTGGGGAGAAGCCTACGAGCAGTACTTC.

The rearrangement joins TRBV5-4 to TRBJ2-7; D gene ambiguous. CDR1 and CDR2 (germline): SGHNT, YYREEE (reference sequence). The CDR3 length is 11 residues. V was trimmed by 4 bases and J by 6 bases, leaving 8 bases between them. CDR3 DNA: TGTGCCAGCAGCCGGCAATCCGAGCAGTACTTC. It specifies CASSRQSEQYF.

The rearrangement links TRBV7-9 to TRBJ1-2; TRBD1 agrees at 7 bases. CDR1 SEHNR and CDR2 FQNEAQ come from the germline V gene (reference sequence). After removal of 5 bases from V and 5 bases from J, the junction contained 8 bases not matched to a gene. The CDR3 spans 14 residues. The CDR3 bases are TGTGCCAGCAGCGCACGGGACAGACTTTATGGCTACACCTTC. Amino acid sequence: CASSARDRLYGYTF.

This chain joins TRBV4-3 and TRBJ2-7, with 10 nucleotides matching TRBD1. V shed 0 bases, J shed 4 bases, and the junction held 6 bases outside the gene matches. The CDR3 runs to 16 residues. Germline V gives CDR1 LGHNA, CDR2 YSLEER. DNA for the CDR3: TGCGCCAGCAGCCAAGATCAGGGGGACAGGGGTTACGAGCAGTACTTC. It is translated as CASSQDQGDRGYEQYF.

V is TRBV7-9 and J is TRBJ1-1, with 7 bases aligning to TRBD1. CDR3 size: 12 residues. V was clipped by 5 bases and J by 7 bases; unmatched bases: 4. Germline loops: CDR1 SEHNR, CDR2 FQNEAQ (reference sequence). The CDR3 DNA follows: TGTGCCAGCAGCGACAGGGTGGGTGAAGCTTTCTTT. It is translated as CASSDRVGEAFF.

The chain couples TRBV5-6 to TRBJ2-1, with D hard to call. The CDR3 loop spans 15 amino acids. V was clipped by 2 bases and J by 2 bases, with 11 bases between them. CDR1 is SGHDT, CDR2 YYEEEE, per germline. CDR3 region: CASSFVTVPYNEQFF. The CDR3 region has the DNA TGTGCCAGCAGCTTCGTTACAGTCCCCTACAATGAGCAGTTCTTC.

Here the CDR3 DNA reads TGTGCCAGCAGCGTGGGGCCAGGCGAGCAGTACTTC. Protein product: CASSVGPGEQYF. The gene calls are TRBV5-4 and TRBJ2-7; possibly TRBD1 for D (5 bases). CDR3 length equals 12 residues. In germline, CDR1 is SGHNT, CDR2 YYREEE (reference sequence). Trimming left V 4 bases short and J 6 bases short, with 11 bases between. Combining the CDR3 with reference TRBV5-4 and TRBJ2-7 gives the whole variable domain ETGVTQSPTHLIKTRGQQVTLRCSSQSGHNTVSWYQQALGQGPQFIFQYYREEENGRGNFPPRFSGLQFPNYSSELNVNALELDDSALYLCASSVGPGEQYFGPGTRLTVT.

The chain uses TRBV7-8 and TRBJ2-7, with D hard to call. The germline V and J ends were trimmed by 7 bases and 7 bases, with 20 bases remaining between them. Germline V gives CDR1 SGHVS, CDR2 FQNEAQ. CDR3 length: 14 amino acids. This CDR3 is CASTLEGSVAEQYF. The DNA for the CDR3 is TGTGCCAGCACATTGGAAGGTTCCGTTGCTGAGCAGTACTTC. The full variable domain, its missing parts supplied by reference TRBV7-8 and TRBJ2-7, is GAGVSQSPRYKVAKRGQDVALRCDPISGHVSLFWYQQALGQGPEFLTYFQNEAQLDKSGLPSDRFFAERPEGSVSTLKIQRTQQEDSAVYLCASTLEGSVAEQYFGPGTRLTVT.

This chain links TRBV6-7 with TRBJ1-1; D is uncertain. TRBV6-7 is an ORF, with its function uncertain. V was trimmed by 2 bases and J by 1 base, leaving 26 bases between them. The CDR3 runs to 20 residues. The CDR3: CASSYAALRWLGRKNTEAFF. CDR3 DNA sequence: TGTGCCAGCAGTTACGCAGCCCTCAGGTGGTTAGGGAGAAAGAACACTGAAGCTTTCTTT.

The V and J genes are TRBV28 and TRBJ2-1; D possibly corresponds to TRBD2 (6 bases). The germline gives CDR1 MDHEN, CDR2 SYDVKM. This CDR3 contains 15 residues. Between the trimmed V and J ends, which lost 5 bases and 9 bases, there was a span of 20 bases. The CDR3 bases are TGTGCCAGCAGTCCCCCTTTGGGGGGAGGAGCTGAGCAGTTCTTC. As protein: CASSPPLGGGAEQFF.

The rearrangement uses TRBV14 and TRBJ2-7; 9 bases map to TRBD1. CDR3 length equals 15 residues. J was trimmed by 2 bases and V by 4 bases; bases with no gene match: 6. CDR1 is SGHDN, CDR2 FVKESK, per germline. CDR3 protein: CASSRPGQGTYEQYF. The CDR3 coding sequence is TGTGCCAGCAGCCGACCGGGACAGGGCACCTACGAGCAGTACTTC.

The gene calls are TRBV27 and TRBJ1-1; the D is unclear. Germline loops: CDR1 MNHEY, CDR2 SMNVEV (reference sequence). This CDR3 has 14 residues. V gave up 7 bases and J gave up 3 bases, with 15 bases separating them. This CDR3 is CASNDRGSYTEAFF. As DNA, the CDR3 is TGTGCCAGCAATGATCGCGGTTCTTACACTGAAGCTTTCTTT.

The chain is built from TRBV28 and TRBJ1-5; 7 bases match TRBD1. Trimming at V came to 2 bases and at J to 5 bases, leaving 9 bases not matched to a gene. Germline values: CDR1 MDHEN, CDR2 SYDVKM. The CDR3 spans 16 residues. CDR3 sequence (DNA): TGTGCCAGCAGTTTAGGGCAACAGGGGACATATCAGCCCCAGCATTTT. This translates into CASSLGQQGTYQPQHF.

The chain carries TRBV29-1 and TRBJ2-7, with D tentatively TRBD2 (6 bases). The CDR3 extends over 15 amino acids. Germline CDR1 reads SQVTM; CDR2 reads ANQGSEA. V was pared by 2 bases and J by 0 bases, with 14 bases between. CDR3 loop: CSVELGLGASYEQYF. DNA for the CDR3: TGCAGCGTTGAACTGGGACTCGGGGCCTCCTACGAGCAGTACTTC.

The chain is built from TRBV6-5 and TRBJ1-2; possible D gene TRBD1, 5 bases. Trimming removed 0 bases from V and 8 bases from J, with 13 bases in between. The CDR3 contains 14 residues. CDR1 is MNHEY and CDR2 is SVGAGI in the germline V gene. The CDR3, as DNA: TGTGCCAGCAGTTACTCGATAGGGGTAGGAGGCTACACCTTC. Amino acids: CASSYSIGVGGYTF.

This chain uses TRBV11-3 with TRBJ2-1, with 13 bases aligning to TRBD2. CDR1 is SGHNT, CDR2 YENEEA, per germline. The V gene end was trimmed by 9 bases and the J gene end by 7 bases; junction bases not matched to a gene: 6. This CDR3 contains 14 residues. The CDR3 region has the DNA TGTGCCAGTCGTCGGACTAGCGGGAGTAATGAGCAGTTCTTC. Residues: CASRRTSGSNEQFF.